This T cell receptor (beta chain) came from a study of control samples from healthy donors and cancer patients. With V trimmed by 6 bases and J by 4 bases, 4 bases remained unmatched. CDR1 is SGHDN and CDR2 is FVKESK in the germline V gene. There are 15 residues in the CDR3. The table lists this clone with a count of one. Assay used: immunoSEQ multiplex PCR; TCRdb lists only in-frame clones, some missing. The sample includes around 170,000 clones, about 90% of them seen just once. The clonotype comes from a woman aged 25 to 39 in good health. This rearrangement joins TRBV14 to TRBJ2-2; the match to TRBD1 covers 11 bases. The sample taken for sequencing was blood. The CDR3 spells CASRRTGGGTGELFF. CDR3 coding DNA: TGTGCCAGCAGGCGGACAGGGGGCGGCACCGGGGAGCTGTTTTTT.